What follows are 32 T cell receptor beta chains derived from one specimen sequenced in a study of blood T cell repertoires in COVID-19. Some clones are missing from TCRdb's copy, which holds only in-frame ones; the method was immunoSEQ multiplex PCR. The table records 400,000 to 450,000 clones, approximately 90% of them present only once. The sequencing input was peripheral blood. All receptors come from a woman aged 25 to 39 with active or convalescent COVID-19.

The rearrangement uses TRBV3-1 (or the pseudogene TRBV3-2) and TRBJ2-7, with D hard to call. The CDR3 consists of 13 residues. From germline, CDR1 is LGHDT and CDR2 YNNKEL (reference sequence). V was cut by 1 base and J by 5 bases, with 9 bases left in between. The CDR3 loop reads CASSQASNDEQYF. Here the CDR3 DNA reads TGTGCCAGCAGCCAAGCCAGTAACGACGAGCAGTACTTC.

The chain couples TRBV6-2 or TRBV6-3 to TRBJ2-1; D call uncertain. V lost 6 bases, J lost 0 bases, and 12 bases lay in between. Germline V lookup: CDR1 MNHEY, CDR2 SVGEGT. This CDR3 spans 15 amino acids. CDR3 residues: CASSQDSSSYNEQFF. Here the CDR3 DNA reads TGTGCCAGCAGCCAAGACTCGAGCTCCTACAATGAGCAGTTCTTC.

The rearrangement joins TRBV12-3 or TRBV12-4 to TRBJ1-2; no reliable D call. The V gene lost 8 bases and the J gene lost 2 bases, with 6 bases spanning the gap. CDR3 size: 11 residues. The CDR3 here is CASRANYGYTF. For the CDR3, the DNA is TGTGCCAGCCGAGCCAACTATGGCTACACCTTC.

The DNA for the CDR3 is TGTGCCAGCGGAGGGAGCGCTTCCTACGAGCAGTACTTC. Protein: CASGGSASYEQYF. V gene TRBV7-8 combines with J gene TRBJ2-7, with TRBD2 as a possible D gene (6 bases). CDR1 SGHVS and CDR2 FQNEAQ come from the germline V gene. The CDR3 spans 13 residues. V was cut by 8 bases and J by 1 base, with 12 bases left in between.

The chain recombines TRBV14 with TRBJ1-1; possible D gene TRBD1, 5 bases. Germline assignment: CDR1 SGHDN and CDR2 FVKESK. The V end was cut by 3 bases, the J end by 10 bases, with 15 bases between. The CDR3 extends over 13 amino acids. Here the CDR3 reads CASSQLEGWAAFF. The CDR3 region has the DNA TGTGCCAGCAGCCAGCTGGAGGGGTGGGCAGCTTTCTTT.

For the CDR3, the DNA is TGTGCCAGTAGTATTGGGGACTGGAGCAATCAGCCCCAGCATTTT. Protein product: CASSIGDWSNQPQHF. The chain has TRBV19 and TRBJ1-5; tentatively, D is TRBD1 (5 bases). Between the trimmed V and J ends, which lost 3 bases and 1 base, there was a span of 10 bases. Looked up from germline, CDR1 is LNHDA and CDR2 is SQIVND (reference sequence). The CDR3 spans 15 residues.

The genes are TRBV11-2 and TRBJ2-5, with TRBD2 matching over 11 bases. V shed 1 base and J 2 bases; nucleotides not matched to a gene: 9. From germline, CDR1 is SGHAT and CDR2 FQNNGV. The CDR3 loop spans 18 amino acids. The CDR3 spells CASSLGEGSGRGQETQYF. In DNA form, the CDR3 reads TGTGCCAGCAGCTTAGGGGAGGGTAGCGGGAGGGGGCAAGAGACCCAGTACTTC.

This chain joins TRBV6-5 and TRBJ1-2; 9 nucleotides line up with TRBD1. CDR3 length: 15 residues. From germline, CDR1 is MNHEY and CDR2 SVGAGI. V was pared by 6 bases and J by 7 bases, with 12 bases of the junction left unmatched. The CDR3 sequence is CASSLGQGLRLGYTF. For the CDR3, the DNA is TGTGCCAGCAGCCTGGGACAGGGACTACGTCTTGGCTACACCTTC.

The chain recombines TRBV5-4 with TRBJ2-3, with TRBD1 identical over 10 bases. After removal of 7 bases from V and 6 bases from J, the junction contained 5 bases not matched to a gene. The V gene's germline CDR1 is SGHNT and CDR2 YYREEE (reference sequence). The CDR3 consists of 13 residues. The CDR3 region is CASRDRGSDTQYF. DNA of the CDR3: TGTGCCAGCCGGGACAGGGGATCCGATACGCAGTATTTT. Variable domain in full (rest from reference TRBV5-4 and TRBJ2-3): ETGVTQSPTHLIKTRGQQVTLRCSSQSGHNTVSWYQQALGQGPQFIFQYYREEENGRGNFPPRFSGLQFPNYSSELNVNALELDDSALYLCASRDRGSDTQYFGPGTRLTVL.

The rearrangement uses TRBV28 and TRBJ1-2; D is perhaps TRBD1 (5 bases). Germline CDR1 is MDHEN and CDR2 is SYDVKM. The CDR3 runs 14 residues. V gave up 7 bases and J gave up 0 bases, with 12 bases separating them. The CDR3 DNA reads as TGTGCCAGCACTACAGGTTTCGCTAACTATGGCTACACCTTC. It is translated as CASTTGFANYGYTF.

This clone appeared once. The genes are TRBV7-6 and TRBJ2-7; tentative D call: TRBD2 (5 bases). Per germline, CDR1 SGHVS and CDR2 FNYEAQ. V shed 1 base and J shed 4 bases, with 14 bases lying between them. The CDR3 has 15 residues. Written as DNA, the CDR3 is TGTGCCAGCAGCTTAGAGGTCGGGGATGGTTACGAGCAGTACTTC. Its translation: CASSLEVGDGYEQYF.

The V gene is TRBV2, the J gene TRBJ1-1; D possibly corresponds to TRBD1 (5 bases). This CDR3 is 14 amino acids long. Trimming shortened V by 7 bases and J by 2 bases, and 14 bases separated the two germline ends. Germline V gives CDR1 SNHLY, CDR2 FYNNEI. The CDR3 is CASTRGGFNTEAFF. CDR3 sequence (DNA): TGTGCCAGCACCCGCGGGGGGTTTAACACTGAAGCTTTCTTT.

This chain links TRBV7-9 with TRBJ2-7, with TRBD1 matching 7 bases. Losses at the gene ends were 0 bases for V and 4 bases for J; bases not matched to a gene: 9. From germline, CDR1 is SEHNR and CDR2 FQNEAQ (reference sequence). The CDR3 sequence is 16 residues long. DNA of the CDR3: TGTGCCAGCAGCTTAGCAACACCGGGACAGAGTTACGAGCAGTACTTC. Amino acids: CASSLATPGQSYEQYF.

The chain links TRBV4-2 to TRBJ1-2; D possibly corresponds to TRBD1 (5 bases). This CDR3 comprises 15 residues. Trimming pared 0 bases from V and 4 bases from J, leaving 12 bases between. Germline CDR1 and CDR2: LGHNA and YNFKEQ. CDR3: CASSQDNGGTYGYTF. In DNA, the CDR3 is TGTGCCAGCAGCCAAGATAACGGGGGTACCTATGGCTACACCTTC.

This clone was counted a few times. V and J are TRBV7-2 and TRBJ1-5; 9 bases match TRBD1. This CDR3 contains 16 residues. The germline V gene encodes CDR1 SGHTA and CDR2 FQGNSA. V gave up 3 bases and J gave up 2 bases; unmatched junction bases: 5. As DNA, the CDR3 is TGTGCCAGCAGCTTTACAGGGGGCGAGGGCAATCAGCCCCAGCATTTT. Its protein is CASSFTGGEGNQPQHF.

CDR3 loop: CASSVTGGRTGELFF. CDR3 in DNA: TGTGCCAGCAGCGTAACAGGGGGGCGAACCGGGGAGCTGTTTTTT. This chain joins TRBV9 and TRBJ2-2, with 8 bases that match TRBD1. The length of the CDR3 is 15 residues. CDR1 is SGDLS, CDR2 YYNGEE, per germline. V dropped 1 base and J dropped 5; count of bases not matched to a gene: 4. The whole variable domain, filled in from reference TRBV9 and TRBJ2-2, reads DSGVTQTPKHLITATGQRVTLRCSPRSGDLSVYWYQQSLDQGLQFLIQYYNGEERAKGNILERFSAQQFPDLHSELNLSSLELGDSALYFCASSVTGGRTGELFFGEGSRLTVL.

The J gene is TRBJ1-5, the V gene TRBV6-5; D unresolved. The germline V and J ends were trimmed by 2 bases and 10 bases, with 12 bases remaining between them. Germline values: CDR1 MNHEY, CDR2 SVGAGI. The CDR3 extends over 13 amino acids. CDR3 sequence reads: CASSYGEEYPQHF. The CDR3 DNA is TGTGCCAGCAGTTACGGGGAGGAATATCCCCAGCATTTT.

The rearrangement uses TRBV5-6 and TRBJ2-1; D gene uncertain. CDR3 length equals 12 residues. Germline V gene sequence: CDR1 SGHDT, CDR2 YYEEEE. V was trimmed by 1 base and J by 6 bases, leaving 5 bases between them. The CDR3 protein is CASSLFSNEQFF. The CDR3 bases are TGTGCCAGCAGCTTGTTCAGCAATGAGCAGTTCTTC.

With respect to this clone: The sample carries other DNA sequences with the same CDR3. The rearrangement joins TRBV9 to TRBJ1-2; 9 nucleotides match TRBD1. Germline V lookup: CDR1 SGDLS, CDR2 YYNGEE. This CDR3 contains 14 residues. With V trimmed by 2 bases and J by 3 bases, 2 bases remained unmatched. The CDR3 DNA is TGTGCCAGCAGCGTGGGACAGGGCTACTATGGCTACACCTTC. It is translated as CASSVGQGYYGYTF.

This clone was observed a single time. The chain recombines TRBV6-2 or TRBV6-3 with TRBJ2-1; 7 bases map to TRBD2. This CDR3 region has 15 residues. Germline loops: CDR1 MNHEY, CDR2 SVGEGT. Trimming took 4 bases from V and 5 from J; bases not matched to a gene: 8. The CDR3 region has the DNA TGTGCCAGCAGTTCCAGCGAGGGAGGGGACAATGAGCAGTTCTTC. Translation: CASSSSEGGDNEQFF.

This sequence joins TRBV4-2 and TRBJ2-3, with TRBD2 matching 9 bases. With V trimmed by 0 bases and J by 0 bases, 13 bases remained unmatched. Germline-derived CDR1 and CDR2 are LGHNA and YNFKEQ. The CDR3 runs to 20 residues. CDR3 amino acids: CASSQEVGGAGGPSTDTQYF. The CDR3 DNA is TGTGCCAGCAGCCAAGAAGTTGGGGGAGCGGGAGGACCTAGCACAGATACGCAGTATTTT.

The chain joins TRBV6-5 to TRBJ1-1; TRBD1 aligns across 9 bases. The trim removed 2 bases at V and 4 bases at J, leaving 5 bases unmatched. The germline V gene encodes CDR1 MNHEY and CDR2 SVGAGI. The CDR3 is 15 amino acids. Here the CDR3 DNA reads TGTGCCAGCAGTTACGGGGACAGGGAGGCCACTGAAGCTTTCTTT. Translating gives CASSYGDREATEAFF.

This chain connects TRBV6-1 to TRBJ1-4, with a weak D call TRBD1 (6 bases). Trimming took off 2 bases at V and 3 bases at J, with 13 bases between the two ends. The CDR3 is 16 amino acids. Germline CDR1 is MNHNS and CDR2 is SASEGT. The CDR3 loop reads CASSERPRGANEKLFF. CDR3 sequence (DNA): TGTGCCAGCAGTGAACGGCCCAGGGGAGCTAATGAAAAACTGTTTTTT.

The rearrangement links TRBV18 to TRBJ1-2; perhaps TRBD1 as D (5 bases). Germline CDR1 KGHSH, CDR2 LQKENI. This CDR3 is 13 amino acids long. Trimming removed 2 bases from V and 10 bases from J, with 14 bases in between. CDR3 protein: CASSPNRDSDYTF. The CDR3, as DNA: TGTGCCAGCTCACCAAACCGGGACTCGGACTACACCTTC.

The chain recombines TRBV5-1 with TRBJ2-1; 10 bases are a match to TRBD2. J was trimmed by 3 bases and V by 2 bases; bases with no gene match: 2. CDR1 and CDR2 (germline): SGHRS, YFSETQ. This CDR3 has 15 amino acids. The CDR3 bases are TGCGCCAGCAGCTTTCTAGCGGGAGACTACAATGAGCAGTTCTTC. Its protein product is CASSFLAGDYNEQFF. Looking up the rest from reference TRBV5-1 and TRBJ2-1 gives the full variable domain: KAGVTQTPRYLIKTRGQQVTLSCSPISGHRSVSWYQQTPGQGLQFLFEYFSETQRNKGNFPGRFSGRQFSNSRSEMNVSTLELGDSALYLCASSFLAGDYNEQFFGPGTRLTVL.

The chain employs TRBV4-2 and TRBJ2-3, with unresolved D. The CDR3 consists of 12 residues. Looked up from germline, CDR1 is LGHNA and CDR2 is YNFKEQ. V was pared by 1 base and J by 6 bases, with 5 bases between. The CDR3 spells CASSQVGDTQYF. CDR3 DNA sequence: TGTGCCAGCAGCCAAGTCGGGGATACGCAGTATTTT.

CDR3 residues: CASSPGSSYEQYF. CDR3 sequence (DNA): TGTGCCAGTAGTCCCGGTAGCTCCTACGAGCAGTACTTC. The rearrangement joins TRBV19 to TRBJ2-7; no definite D call. Germline V gene sequence: CDR1 LNHDA, CDR2 SQIVND (reference sequence). The CDR3 length is 13 residues. The V end was cut by 5 bases, the J end by 0 bases, with 8 bases between. Filled out from reference TRBV19 and TRBJ2-7, the complete variable domain reads DGGITQSPKYLFRKEGQNVTLSCEQNLNHDAMYWYRQDPGQGLRLIYYSQIVNDFQKGDIAEGYSVSREKKESFPLTVTSAQKNPTAFYLCASSPGSSYEQYFGPGTRLTVT.

The V call is TRBV5-1, the J call TRBJ1-1, with D hard to call. V was clipped by 2 bases and J by 6 bases, with 17 bases between them. This CDR3 spans 15 amino acids. Germline V gene lookup returns CDR1 SGHRS and CDR2 YFSETQ. The chain's CDR3 is CASSLLTALSAEAFF. The CDR3 nucleotides read TGCGCCAGCAGCTTACTGACGGCCTTGAGCGCTGAAGCTTTCTTT.

The rearrangement links TRBV5-1 to TRBJ2-3; 7 nucleotides agree with TRBD2. This CDR3 has 15 residues. In germline, CDR1 is SGHRS, CDR2 YFSETQ. With V trimmed by 4 bases and J by 4 bases, 9 bases remained unmatched. DNA of the CDR3: TGCGCCAGCAGCCACTCGGGAGGCGGGGCAGATACGCAGTATTTT. Translating gives CASSHSGGGADTQYF.

The CDR3 nucleotides are TGTGCCAGTAGACCGGGACAGGGGGTTCGCGAGCAGTACTTC. This translates into CASRPGQGVREQYF. The chain has TRBV19 and TRBJ2-7; TRBD1 aligns across 11 bases. The CDR3 contains 14 residues. The J segment lost 6 bases and the V segment lost 6 bases, leaving 7 bases of the junction unmatched. Germline V gene data show CDR1 as LNHDA and CDR2 as SQIVND (reference sequence).

The chain joins TRBV27 to TRBJ1-3; 12 bases fit TRBD1. Germline assignment: CDR1 MNHEY and CDR2 SMNVEV (reference sequence). After removal of 8 bases from V and 8 bases from J, the junction contained 10 bases not matched to a gene. CDR3 length: 15 amino acids. CDR3 amino acids: CASAPTGQGAHTIYF. The CDR3 DNA reads as TGTGCCAGCGCCCCCACGGGACAGGGGGCTCACACCATATATTTT.

V is TRBV27 and J is TRBJ1-1; possibly TRBD1 for D (6 bases). The CDR3 has 16 amino acids. From germline, CDR1 is MNHEY and CDR2 SMNVEV (reference sequence). V lost 0 bases, J lost 2 bases, and 13 bases lay in between. The DNA of the CDR3 is TGTGCCAGCAGTTTATCTCTCCCAGGGGCCAACACTGAAGCTTTCTTT. Protein product: CASSLSLPGANTEAFF.